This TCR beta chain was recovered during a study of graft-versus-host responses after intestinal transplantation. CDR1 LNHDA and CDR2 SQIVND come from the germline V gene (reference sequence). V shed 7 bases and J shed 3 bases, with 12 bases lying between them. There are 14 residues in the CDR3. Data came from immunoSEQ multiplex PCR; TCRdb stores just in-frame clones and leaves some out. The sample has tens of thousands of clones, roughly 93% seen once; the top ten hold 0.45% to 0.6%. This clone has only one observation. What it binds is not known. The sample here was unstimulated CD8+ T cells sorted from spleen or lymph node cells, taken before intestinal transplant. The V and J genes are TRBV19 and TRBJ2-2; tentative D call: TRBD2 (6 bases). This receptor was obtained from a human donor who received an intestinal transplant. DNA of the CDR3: TGTGCCAGTAACGCCGGGGGATACACCGGGGAGCTGTTTTTT. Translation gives CASNAGGYTGELFF.